This T cell receptor beta chain was found in a study of response to subunit inactivated influenza vaccine. MiXCR, run by TCRdb on the RT-PCR reads, gives a single entry per CDR3 protein. Of hundreds of thousands of distinct CDR3 sequences in the sample, over 9% were seen once. Trimming removed 4 bases from V and 6 bases from J; junction bases left unmatched: 7. The CDR3 is 15 amino acids. Germline V CDR1 and CDR2: MNHEY, SMNVEV (reference sequence). These data also formed part of another study, on T cells expressing NK-cell markers. From that second work: Synthesis of TCR beta cDNA relied on 5'RACE template switching carrying UMIs. Beta-chain profiling covered CD3+CD56+NKG2C+, CD3+CD56+NKG2C- and CD3+CD56-NKG2C+ sorted subsets. HCMV seropositivity marked seven of the eight sequenced donors; one was seronegative. Uncertainty persisted over the HCMV specificity of expanded NKG2C+ T cell clones.

The receptor's source is a man aged 50-60 years who received an inactivated influenza vaccine. The chain carries TRBV27 and TRBJ2-1, with 9 nucleotides matching TRBD2. Sequencing used PBMCs from blood, obtained on the day of vaccination. CDR3 DNA: TGTGCCAGCAGTTCTAGGGGACTAGCCCTCAATGAGCAGTTCTTC. It yields the protein CASSSRGLALNEQFF.